This TCR beta chain was obtained from a study of vaccination and CD4 T cells after COVID-19. Sequenced with the Oncomine TCR Beta short-read assay was DNA taken from cultured CD4+ T cells. The genomic DNA was obtained from cultured CD4+ T cells by extraction with the QIAamp micro DNA kit. TCRdb ran MiXCR on the PCR reads and lists one entry per CDR3 protein. The profile shows about 12,000 distinct CDR3 sequences, more than 60% of them singletons. V lost 5 bases, J lost 4 bases, and 11 bases lay in between. Germline V lookup: CDR1 MNHEY, CDR2 SMNVEV (reference sequence). The length of the CDR3 is 13 residues. Treatment described: approximately 9-day PBMC culture with coronavirus spike peptide pools or control peptides (ViraFEST assay). This clonotype was seen more than once but under ten times. Its antigen is currently unknown.

This clonotype originated in a human donor who had recovered from COVID-19. The specimen was CD4+ T cells from blood, cultured in vitro. V is TRBV27 and J is TRBJ1-2; the D gene is possibly TRBD1 (6 bases). The CDR3: CASSPRGGYGYTF. Here the CDR3 DNA reads TGTGCCAGCAGTCCCAGGGGAGGCTATGGCTACACCTTC.